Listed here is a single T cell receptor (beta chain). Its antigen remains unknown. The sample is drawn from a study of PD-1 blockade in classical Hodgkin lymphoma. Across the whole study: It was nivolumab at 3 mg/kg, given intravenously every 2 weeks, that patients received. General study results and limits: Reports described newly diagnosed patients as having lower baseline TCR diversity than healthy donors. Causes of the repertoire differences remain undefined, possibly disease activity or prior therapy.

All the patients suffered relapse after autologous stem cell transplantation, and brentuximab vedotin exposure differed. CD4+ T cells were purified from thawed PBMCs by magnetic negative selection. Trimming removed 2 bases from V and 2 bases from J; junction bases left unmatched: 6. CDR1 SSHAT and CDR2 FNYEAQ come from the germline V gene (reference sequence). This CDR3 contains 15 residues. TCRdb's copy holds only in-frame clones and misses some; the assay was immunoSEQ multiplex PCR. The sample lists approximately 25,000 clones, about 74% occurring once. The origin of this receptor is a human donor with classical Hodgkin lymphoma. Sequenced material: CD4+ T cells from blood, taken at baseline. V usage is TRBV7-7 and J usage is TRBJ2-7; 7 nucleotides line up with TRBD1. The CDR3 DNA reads TGTGCCAGCAGCTTACGGACAGGATCTACCTACGAGCAGTACTTC. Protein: CASSLRTGSTYEQYF.